This T cell receptor beta chain was sequenced for a study of vaccination effects on CD4 cells after COVID-19 (dated by TCRdb to between 2021 and 2023). Regarding the research as a whole: Across the study, the median time from the second dose to post-vaccine sampling was 72 days (range 14 to 241). SARS-CoV-2 spike-specific CD4+ TCR repertoires from before and after mRNA vaccination were compared in COVID-19 convalescent patients and in infection-naive vaccine recipients. Altogether, roughly 10 COVID-19 convalescent patients and a few SARS-CoV-2-naive healthy vaccine recipients made up the full study. Cultures from other donors in the study were sequenced using the Oncomine TCR Beta short-read assay on an Illumina iSeq 100. Paper-wide results and their limitations: Marked clonal contraction was observed in both infection-induced and vaccine-induced clones at late post-vaccination timepoints, consistent with waning T cell responses. In healthy vaccine recipients, vaccine-induced clones were almost all SARS-CoV-2 mono-reactive, with only 1 of 255 being cross-reactive with common cold coronaviruses. The study was limited by a small number of convalescent patients and lacked early post-infection timepoints.

About this clone: Its target antigen remains unknown. No base-level quality is on record; no much larger clone is a single base apart.

The ViraFEST assay stimulated PBMC with viral peptide pools and then used TCR sequencing to identify antigen-specific CD4+ T cell clonotypes by expansion. After roughly 11 days of culture, CD4+ T cells were isolated with the EasySep CD4+ T cell isolation kit. Each participant got two doses of an mRNA SARS-CoV-2 vaccine, either BNT162b2 or mRNA-1273. None of the healthy vaccine recipients had a prior SARS-CoV-2 infection, which was confirmed by nucleocapsid antibody tests that came back negative both before and after vaccination. Each well held 2 million to 2.5 million PBMC cultured in IMDM containing about 5.5% human AB serum, roughly 9.9 IU/ml IL-2 and gentamicin, along with around 9.1 ug/ml peptides. On days 3 and 7, half of the culture medium was replaced with fresh IL-2-containing medium. Unless otherwise noted, each peptide stimulation condition was cultured in triplicate wells. Using Ficoll-Paque Plus gradient centrifugation, PBMC were separated from whole blood and then either used fresh or cryopreserved at -140C. The overlapping peptide pools covered the spike proteins of SARS-CoV-2 as well as those of the common cold coronaviruses HCoV-NL63, HCoV-OC43 and HCoV-229E. Genomic DNA was extracted from cultured CD4+ T cells with the QIAamp micro DNA kit.

The library relied on the immunoSEQ multiplex PCR assay. DNA from the cultured, isolated CD4+ T cells was subjected to TCR beta CDR3 sequencing. Processing in the source paper ran as follows. Non-productive TCR sequences were discarded, and reads were trimmed to the CDR3 region, with only CDR3s of 7 or more amino acids retained. Antigen-specific clonotypes were identified using the MANAFEST web app by comparison of expansion in peptide wells against reference cultures. For clones to be considered positive, expansion at FDR<0.05 versus reference and all other wells, an odds ratio above 5, and a frequency above 0.1% in two replicate wells were required. Clonotypes significantly expanded in SARS-CoV-2 spike wells and in at least one common cold coronavirus spike condition were defined as cross-reactive. Levenshtein distance calculated with the stringdist R package was used to assess CDR3 similarity, and unrooted trees were constructed with ape in R 3.6.1. In TCRdb, the immuneACCESS table is reduced to in-frame sequences with V and J assigned. These tables do not hold every clone; where another copy was compared, an unresolved V gene accounts for under half, and the others remain unexplained. V and J calls and clone size come straight from that table; D and trimming were deduced from the DNA. The sample has roughly 27,000 clones on record, 74% of them singletons. The top ten clonotypes cover around a sixth of the sample.

The germline V gene (reference sequence) yields SEHNR for CDR1 and FQNEAQ for CDR2. V is clipped by 0 bases and J by 0 bases, and the sequence between their germline boundaries is 11 bases long. From cysteine to phenylalanine, the CDR3 is 16 amino acids long. CDR3 DNA only is kept here, 48 bases in frame from base 1. The chain couples TRBV7-9 to TRBJ1-2; too little of a D gene remains to name it. Specimen: CD4+ T cells from PBMCs cultured with HCoV-OC43 spike peptides, collected after COVID-19 vaccination. The cell subset or site label corresponds to: HCoV-OC43 spike overlapping peptide pool stimulation. This clonotype was sampled from a human donor who received a COVID-19 vaccine. The sequenced DNA: TGTGCCAGCAGCTTAGCACAGACACGGTCTAACTATGGCTACACCTTC. This yields the protein CASSLAQTRSNYGYTF. The entire variable domain, with the stretches around the CDR3 drawn from the reference TRBV7-9 and TRBJ1-2 proteins, is DTGVSQNPRHKITKRGQNVTFRCDPISEHNRLYWYRQTLGQGPEFLTYFQNEAQLEKSRLLSDRFSAERPKGSFSTLEIQRTEQGDSAMYLCASSLAQTRSNYGYTFGSGTRLTVV.